Following are 8 T cell receptor beta chains from one sample sequenced in a study of cytomegalovirus exposure and HLA in healthy donors. The PCR contained 60 Vbeta and 13 Jbeta primers. Assay used: immunoSEQ multiplex PCR; TCRdb lists only in-frame clones, some missing. The sample consists of 100,000 to 150,000 clones, less than 90% of them appearing once. The sample taken for sequencing was PBMCs. The receptors come from a young man in good health and CMV-seropositive.

The J gene is TRBJ2-3, the V gene TRBV9; no firm D call. There are 15 residues in the CDR3. V lost 0 bases and J lost 3, with 11 bases in between. CDR1 is SGDLS and CDR2 is YYNGEE in the germline V gene. Here the CDR3 DNA reads TGTGCCAGCAGCGTAGGACTTTTACAAACAGATACGCAGTATTTT. This gives the protein CASSVGLLQTDTQYF. The variable domain in full, with the rest retrieved from reference TRBV9 and TRBJ2-3, is DSGVTQTPKHLITATGQRVTLRCSPRSGDLSVYWYQQSLDQGLQFLIQYYNGEERAKGNILERFSAQQFPDLHSELNLSSLELGDSALYFCASSVGLLQTDTQYFGPGTRLTVL.

The chain carries TRBV29-1 and TRBJ2-1, with TRBD2 identical over 9 bases. The length of the CDR3 is 14 residues. Trimming took 7 bases from V and 9 from J; bases not matched to a gene: 13. Germline CDR1 is SQVTM and CDR2 is ANQGSEA. CDR3 bases: TGCAGCGCCGCGGGGGGGGTCTACAACAGTGAGCAGTTCTTC. Amino acids: CSAAGGVYNSEQFF.

This clone was detected once. This sequence joins TRBV2 and TRBJ1-2, with D tentatively TRBD1 (6 bases). CDR1 is SNHLY and CDR2 is FYNNEI in the germline V gene. The CDR3 extends over 15 amino acids. V was shortened by 3 bases and J by 4 bases, with 15 bases between the two germline ends. The CDR3 reads CASSDSQGPFYGYTF. Here the CDR3 DNA reads TGTGCCAGCAGTGATTCACAGGGACCCTTCTATGGCTACACCTTC.

The sample holds one count of this clone. The chain joins TRBV10-1 to TRBJ2-3; D might be TRBD2 (6 bases). Trimming stripped 6 bases from V and 1 base from J, with 8 bases between. The CDR3 runs to 13 residues. Per the germline V gene, CDR1 is WNHNN and CDR2 is SYGVQD (reference sequence). The CDR3 nucleotides are TGCGCCAGCAGCTGGGGGGGCACAGATACGCAGTATTTT. This encodes CASSWGGTDTQYF.

The chain has TRBV15 and TRBJ1-5, with 9 bases lining up with TRBD1. Germline V gene data show CDR1 as LNHNV and CDR2 as YYDKDF (reference sequence). The CDR3 consists of 15 residues. V gave up 3 bases and J gave up 6 bases; unmatched junction bases: 6. CDR3 DNA sequence: TGTGCCACCAGCAGGGACAGGGGTGACAGTCAGCCCCAGCATTTT. It encodes CATSRDRGDSQPQHF. The variable domain in full, completed from reference TRBV15 and TRBJ1-5, reads DAMVIQNPRYQVTQFGKPVTLSCSQTLNHNVMYWYQQKSSQAPKLLFHYYDKDFNNEADTPDNFQSRRPNTSFCFLDIRSPGLGDTAMYLCATSRDRGDSQPQHFGDGTRLSIL.

The rearrangement links TRBV11-2 to TRBJ2-7; 7 bases fit TRBD1. This CDR3 spans 15 amino acids. Germline values: CDR1 SGHAT, CDR2 FQNNGV. The ends lost 2 bases at V and 5 bases at J; junction bases unmatched: 9. The CDR3 reads CASSLTRQGLHEQYF. The CDR3 DNA follows: TGTGCCAGCAGCTTAACGAGACAGGGTTTACACGAGCAGTACTTC.

The chain recombines TRBV19 with TRBJ2-5; a possible D gene is TRBD1 (5 bases). The CDR3 contains 13 residues. Per germline, CDR1 LNHDA and CDR2 SQIVND (reference sequence). V was shortened by 9 bases and J by 5 bases, with 16 bases between the two germline ends. Written as DNA, the CDR3 is TGTGCCAGCGTGGGGCAGGTGGGCGAGACCCAGTACTTC. Translated, it gives CASVGQVGETQYF.

This rearrangement joins TRBV6-1 to TRBJ2-7; a possible D gene is TRBD1 (6 bases). The CDR3 is 12 residues long. The germline V and J ends were trimmed by 10 bases and 1 base, with 11 bases remaining between them. The germline gives CDR1 MNHNS, CDR2 SASEGT. The CDR3 nucleotides read TGTGCCACCACCGGGACATCCTACGAGCAGTACTTC. Translating gives CATTGTSYEQYF.